Presented here are 19 T cell receptor beta chains from one specimen sequenced in a study of blood T cell repertoires in COVID-19. Sequencing used immunoSEQ multiplex PCR; TCRdb keeps in-frame clones, though not all of them. The sample carries some 140,000 clones, about 78% recorded once. The material sequenced was peripheral blood. The source of these receptors is a man between 60 and 75 years old who had recovered from COVID-19.

This chain links TRBV6-5 with TRBJ2-4; D is perhaps TRBD1 (6 bases). The CDR3 extends over 13 amino acids. Germline V lookup: CDR1 MNHEY, CDR2 SVGAGI. V lost 11 bases to trimming and J lost 3 bases, with 14 bases between them. In DNA, the CDR3 is TGTGCCGGCGAGGGGGTGGGCAAAAACATTCAGTACTTC. Translation gives CAGEGVGKNIQYF.

The J gene is TRBJ2-5, the V gene TRBV11-3; the D is unclear. The CDR3 extends over 11 amino acids. The germline CDR1 and CDR2 sequences are SGHNT and YENEEA. Between the trimmed V and J ends, which lost 5 bases and 4 bases, there was a span of 5 bases. The CDR3 reads CASSHGETQYF. The CDR3, as DNA: TGTGCCAGCAGCCACGGAGAGACCCAGTACTTC.

CDR3 DNA sequence: TGTGCCAGCAGCGCGCGGACTAGCGGGAGTAGGCGAGAGACCCAGTACTTC. It encodes CASSARTSGSRRETQYF. The V and J genes are TRBV11-2 and TRBJ2-5, with 13 bases fitting TRBD2. CDR3 length equals 17 residues. Germline CDR1 is SGHAT and CDR2 is FQNNGV. Losses at the gene ends were 5 bases for V and 4 bases for J; bases not matched to a gene: 10.

The chain joins TRBV7-2 to TRBJ1-2; D is undetermined. V was shortened by 3 bases and J by 4 bases, with 15 bases between the two germline ends. This CDR3 has 15 amino acids. CDR1 SGHTA and CDR2 FQGNSA come from the germline V gene. In nucleotides, the CDR3 is TGTGCCAGCAGCTTGGCGGGCACAGAAGCCTATGGCTACACCTTC. As protein: CASSLAGTEAYGYTF.

The chain uses TRBV6-2 or TRBV6-3 and TRBJ2-1; D gene unclear. Germline V gene data show CDR1 as MNHEY and CDR2 as SVGEGT. V lost 6 bases and J lost 8, with 8 bases in between. The CDR3 runs 11 residues. CDR3 nucleotide sequence: TGTGCCAGCAGCCTCTCCTATGAGCAGTTCTTC. It encodes CASSLSYEQFF.

This chain connects TRBV4-2 to TRBJ1-5; D unclear. This CDR3 region has 15 residues. The germline V gene has CDR1 LGHNA and CDR2 YNFKEQ. Trimming removed 1 base at V and 0 bases at J, with 7 bases between. CDR3 sequence reads: CASSQVGGSNQPQHF. The CDR3, as DNA: TGTGCCAGCAGCCAAGTCGGCGGTAGCAATCAGCCCCAGCATTTT.

The V and J genes are TRBV27 and TRBJ2-7; 7 bases map to TRBD2. This CDR3 spans 16 amino acids. Germline V CDR1 and CDR2: MNHEY, SMNVEV (reference sequence). The V and J ends lost 6 bases and 6 bases, in that order; junction bases with no gene match: 17. CDR3 bases: TGTGCCAGCAGCTTAGGTATGGGGGGGGTCCCAAGCGAGCAGTACTTC. Its protein product is CASSLGMGGVPSEQYF.

The chain combines TRBV28 with TRBJ1-1; D may be TRBD1 (6 bases). Trimming cost V 8 bases and J 1 base, with 20 bases left between them. The CDR3 is 16 amino acids. Germline V lookup: CDR1 MDHEN, CDR2 SYDVKM. As DNA, the CDR3 is TGTGCCAGCGAAACCATCGGGGGGCGCGGGAACACTGAAGCTTTCTTT. It encodes CASETIGGRGNTEAFF.

The V gene is TRBV6-2 or TRBV6-3, the J gene TRBJ1-1; D may be TRBD1 (5 bases). The CDR3 runs to 17 residues. V dropped 3 bases and J dropped 1 base, with 18 bases sitting between them. Per germline, CDR1 MNHEY and CDR2 SVGEGT. This chain's CDR3 is CASSYSPPGLGNTEAFF. The CDR3 DNA is TGTGCCAGCAGTTATAGCCCTCCGGGACTGGGGAACACTGAAGCTTTCTTT.

The rearrangement links TRBV5-1 to TRBJ1-2; the match to TRBD1 covers 9 bases. Germline-derived CDR1 and CDR2 are SGHRS and YFSETQ. After removal of 2 bases from V and 7 bases from J, the junction contained 6 bases not matched to a gene. The CDR3 is made up of 14 amino acids. The chain's CDR3 is CASSLTGGSSGYTF. DNA for the CDR3: TGCGCCAGCAGCTTAACAGGGGGCTCGAGTGGCTACACCTTC.

The chain carries TRBV28 and TRBJ2-7; 9 bases map to TRBD1. CDR3 size: 15 residues. The junction had 13 bases not matched to a gene; V was cut back by 7 bases and J by 6 bases. Germline V gene lookup returns CDR1 MDHEN and CDR2 SYDVKM. The chain's CDR3 is CASTMRGTGHGEQYF. CDR3 DNA sequence: TGTGCCAGCACCATGCGCGGGACAGGGCACGGCGAGCAGTACTTC.

A single count supports this clone. V is TRBV30 and J is TRBJ2-1, with 8 positions matching TRBD2. With V trimmed by 0 bases and J by 7 bases, 5 bases remained unmatched. The CDR3 has 14 amino acids. From germline, CDR1 is GTSNPN and CDR2 SVGIG (reference sequence). The CDR3 reads CAWSVGGGWNEQFF. The CDR3 region has the DNA TGTGCCTGGAGTGTTGGCGGGGGGTGGAATGAGCAGTTCTTC. The variable domain in full, with the rest retrieved from reference TRBV30 and TRBJ2-1, is SQTIHQWPATLVQPVGSPLSLECTVEGTSNPNLYWYRQAAGRGLQLLFYSVGIGQISSEVPQNLSASRPQDRQFILSSKKLLLSDSGFYLCAWSVGGGWNEQFFGPGTRLTVL.

The chain is built from TRBV3-1 (or the pseudogene TRBV3-2) and TRBJ2-5; D uncertain. The V and J ends lost 0 bases and 6 bases respectively, with 5 bases between them. The germline V gene encodes CDR1 LGHDT and CDR2 YNNKEL (reference sequence). The CDR3 runs 12 residues. The CDR3 sequence is CASSQETKTQYF. CDR3 bases: TGTGCCAGCAGCCAAGAGACAAAGACCCAGTACTTC.

The chain employs TRBV28 and TRBJ1-3; D not certain. Trimming removed 5 bases from V and 2 bases from J, with 10 bases in between. Per germline, CDR1 MDHEN and CDR2 SYDVKM. This CDR3 is 14 amino acids long. The CDR3 region is CASSMTSTGNTIYF. In nucleotides, the CDR3 is TGTGCCAGCAGTATGACATCTACTGGAAACACCATATATTTT.

The V call is TRBV6-5, the J call TRBJ2-1; perhaps TRBD2 as D (6 bases). Germline CDR1 MNHEY, CDR2 SVGAGI. Deletions cut 4 bases from V and 0 bases from J, with 7 bases between. The CDR3 loop spans 14 amino acids. CDR3 loop: CASSSSDSYNEQFF. CDR3 nucleotides: TGTGCCAGCAGTTCTAGCGACTCCTACAATGAGCAGTTCTTC.

V is TRBV4-1 and J is TRBJ1-2, with 11 bases fitting TRBD1. The V segment lost 3 bases and the J segment 7 bases; nucleotides outside the gene matches: 7. This CDR3 spans 15 amino acids. The germline CDR1 and CDR2 sequences are MGHRA and YSYEKL. The CDR3, as DNA: TGCGCCAGCAGCCAGGACAGGGGGCTCAGCTCTGGCTACACCTTC. This codes for CASSQDRGLSSGYTF.

The table lists this clone with a count of one. The J gene is TRBJ1-4, the V gene TRBV15; D gene unclear. CDR3 length: 16 amino acids. V was shortened by 1 base and J by 0 bases, with 9 bases between the two germline ends. The germline CDR1 and CDR2 sequences are LNHNV and YYDKDF (reference sequence). The CDR3 loop reads CATSRGGSATNEKLFF. The CDR3 coding sequence is TGTGCCACCAGCAGAGGGGGTAGCGCAACTAATGAAAAACTGTTTTTT.

The gene calls are TRBV11-3 and TRBJ2-1, with TRBD2 matching over 9 bases. Unmatched junction bases numbered 5, after V lost 1 base and J lost 1 base. The CDR3 totals 17 residues. Germline V gives CDR1 SGHNT, CDR2 YENEEA. CDR3 nucleotide sequence: TGTGCCAGCAGCTTAGGGTTACTAGCGGGTTCCTACAATGAGCAGTTCTTC. Translated, it gives CASSLGLLAGSYNEQFF.

This clone occurred a few times. The chain employs TRBV14 and TRBJ1-1, with TRBD1 identical over 8 bases. J was trimmed by 3 bases and V by 3 bases; bases with no gene match: 9. The CDR3 is 16 residues long. Germline CDR1 and CDR2: SGHDN and FVKESK. The CDR3 nucleotides read TGTGCCAGCAGCCACGACAGGGGTAAAGGGGACACTGAAGCTTTCTTT. This codes for CASSHDRGKGDTEAFF.